A selection of T cell receptor beta chains follows, all from one sample in a study of blood T cells in healthy people across ages. TCRdb itself ran the 5' RACE reads through MiXCR, one entry per CDR3 protein. The repertoire includes 1,500,000 or so distinct CDR3 sequences, around 59% of them detected once, and 6.5% to 8.5% sits in the top ten. What was sequenced was blood. Source of these receptors: a man aged 18 to 30 in good health. CDR3s include the opening cysteine and the closing phenylalanine or tryptophan. D genes are given only for firm matches. Part of the rows lack a size; the others show once, few, many or a class for expanded clones.

V: TRBV4-3; J: TRBJ1-2; size: NA; D: NA; CDR3: CASSQGLGQTNYGYTF; DNA: TGCGCCAGCAGCCAAGGGCTGGGTCAGACTAACTATGGCTACACCTTC
V: TRBV6-5; J: TRBJ2-1; size: NA; D: TRBD1; CDR3: CASSYRDSFDEQFF; DNA: TGTGCCAGCAGTTACCGGGACAGCTTCGATGAGCAGTTCTTC
V: TRBV7-4; J: TRBJ2-7; size: NA; D: NA; CDR3: CASSLPGSEGGYEQYF; DNA: TGTGCCAGCAGCTTACCTGGGTCGGAGGGGGGTTACGAGCAGTACTTC
V: TRBV6-5; J: TRBJ2-1; size: NA; D: NA; CDR3: CASSRGPDSYNEQFF; DNA: TGTGCCAGCAGTCGAGGGCCCGACTCCTACAATGAGCAGTTCTTC
V: TRBV20-1; J: TRBJ1-2; size: NA; D: NA; CDR3: CSAVRGRSTNYGYTF; DNA: TGCAGTGCTGTAAGAGGACGGTCTACGAACTATGGCTACACCTTC
V: TRBV4-2; J: TRBJ2-5; size: few; D: NA; CDR3: CASSPVDGTQYF; DNA: TGTGCCAGCAGCCCTGTCGACGGGACCCAGTACTTC
V: TRBV29-1; J: TRBJ1-2; size: NA; D: NA; CDR3: CSVVPPQNHYGYTF; DNA: TGCAGCGTTGTCCCCCCCCAGAATCACTATGGCTACACCTTC
V: TRBV20-1; J: TRBJ1-5; size: few; D: TRBD1; CDR3: CSATGTDNQPQHF; DNA: TGCAGTGCCACGGGGACAGACAATCAGCCCCAGCATTTT
V: TRBV12-3/TRBV12-4; J: TRBJ2-5; size: NA; D: TRBD2; CDR3: CASSFSGLAGETQYF; DNA: TGTGCCAGCAGTTTTTCGGGACTAGCGGGAGAGACCCAGTACTTC
V: TRBV7-8; J: TRBJ1-6; size: many; D: TRBD1; CDR3: CASSLDRGNSPLHF; DNA: TGTGCCAGCAGCTTAGACAGGGGGAATTCACCCCTCCACTTT
V: TRBV27; J: TRBJ1-5; size: NA; D: NA; CDR3: CASSLSGINQPQHF; DNA: TGTGCCAGCAGTTTATCGGGGATTAATCAGCCCCAGCATTTT
V: TRBV25-1; J: TRBJ2-3; size: NA; D: NA; CDR3: CASSADSASADTQYF; DNA: TGTGCCAGCAGTGCGGACTCTGCTAGCGCAGATACGCAGTATTTT
V: TRBV5-1; J: TRBJ1-4; size: NA; D: NA; CDR3: CASSVTGSANEKLFF; DNA: TGCGCCAGCAGCGTAACAGGGTCGGCTAATGAAAAACTGTTTTTT
V: TRBV6-5; J: TRBJ2-7; size: NA; D: TRBD2; CDR3: CASSSAVGGGSSYNEQYF; DNA: TGTGCCAGCAGTTCCGCCGTCGGGGGGGGATCGTCCTACAATGAGCAGTACTTC
V: TRBV20-1; J: TRBJ2-3; size: NA; D: NA; CDR3: CTQAACTDTQYF; DNA: TGCACCCAGGCGGCATGCACAGATACGCAGTATTTT
V: TRBV28; J: TRBJ2-3; size: NA; D: NA; CDR3: CASGANPAQYF; DNA: TGTGCCAGCGGTGCCAACCCCGCGCAGTATTTT
V: TRBV7-2; J: TRBJ2-3; size: NA; D: NA; CDR3: CASSSRSANTQYF; DNA: TGTGCCAGCAGCTCGAGGAGCGCAAATACGCAGTATTTT
V: TRBV2; J: TRBJ1-2; size: NA; D: TRBD1; CDR3: CASETRDRGLYGYTF; DNA: TGTGCCAGCGAGACCCGGGACAGGGGGCTTTATGGCTACACCTTC